The rows below give T cell receptor beta chains drawn from one sample of a study of cytomegalovirus exposure and HLA in healthy donors. TCRdb keeps only in-frame clones here, not all; method: immunoSEQ multiplex PCR. The sample has 150,000 or so clones, 70% to 90% seen once. Sequences were obtained from PBMCs. These receptors were taken from a man aged 45 to 65 in good health and CMV-seronegative. The CDR3 runs from the conserved cysteine through the conserved F or W. D genes are given only for firm matches. Some rows mark clone size as missing; the rest say once, few, many or name a class of expanded clone.

>-|TRBV19|TRBJ2-1|-
TGTGCCAGTAGTGTTCGTGGGAGAGGGTCCTACAATGAGCAGTTCTTC
CASSVRGRGSYNEQFF
>-|TRBV27|TRBJ2-7|TRBD1
TGTGCCAGCAGTGACCCCCGGACAGGGCGCTACGAGCAGTACTTC
CASSDPRTGRYEQYF
>-|TRBV6-5|TRBJ2-7|TRBD2
TGTGCCAGCACCGGTAGCGGGAGAGGGTACGAGCAGTACTTC
CASTGSGRGYEQYF
>-|TRBV7-3|TRBJ1-1|-
TGTGCCAGCAGCTTAGGACTAAGAGAGAACACTGAAGCTTTCTTT
CASSLGLRENTEAFF
>-|TRBV6-1|TRBJ1-5|TRBD1
TGTGCCAGCAGCGCCGGGACAGGGGTTCAGCCCCAGCATTTT
CASSAGTGVQPQHF
>-|TRBV27|TRBJ1-1|-
TGTGCCAGCAGTTTGGGAGGGGTCACTGAAGCTTTCTTT
CASSLGGVTEAFF
>few|TRBV5-1|TRBJ2-2|-
TGCGCCAGCAGCTCCTCCGACAGGTTGAACACCGGGGAGCTGTTTTTT
CASSSSDRLNTGELFF
>-|TRBV30|TRBJ1-5|-
TGTGCCTGGAGCGGGGACGGGGGGGGCAGCAATCAGCCCCAGCATTTT
CAWSGDGGGSNQPQHF
>-|TRBV7-2|TRBJ1-2|-
TGTGCCAGCAGCCCAGCGGGGGTTGGTGGCTACACCTTC
CASSPAGVGGYTF
>-|TRBV5-1|TRBJ1-4|-
TGCGCCAGCAGCCCCTTAGCCAACTTCAATGAAAAACTGTTTTTT
CASSPLANFNEKLFF
>few|TRBV6-1|TRBJ1-6|-
TGTGCCAGCAGGCCCCCGGCGGGGGAAAATTCACCCCTCCACTTT
CASRPPAGENSPLHF
>-|TRBV5-4|TRBJ2-3|-
TGTGCCAGCAGCTTTGGTGGGCCCACAGATACGCAGTATTTT
CASSFGGPTDTQYF
>-|TRBV9|TRBJ2-6|TRBD1
TGTGCCAGCAGCCCGACAGGGATAGCTGGGGCCAACGTCCTGACTTTC
CASSPTGIAGANVLTF
>-|TRBV19|TRBJ2-3|TRBD2
TGTGCCAGTAGTCCCACCCGGACTAGCGGGAGCTTCGATACGCAGTATTTT
CASSPTRTSGSFDTQYF
>-|TRBV27|TRBJ2-7|-
TGTGCCAGCAGTTTCCCTGCGGCGGCTAGCAGCCCCTACGAGCAGTACTTC
CASSFPAAASSPYEQYF
>-|TRBV5-1|TRBJ1-1|TRBD1
TGCGCCAGCAGCATGTCCCGACAGGGTAGCACTGAAGCTTTCTTT
CASSMSRQGSTEAFF
>once|TRBV11-2|TRBJ2-5|TRBD1
TGTGCCAGCAGCTTCGGGACAGGGGGGGAGACCCAGTACTTC
CASSFGTGGETQYF
>few|TRBV5-1|TRBJ1-6|TRBD1
TGCGCCAGCAGCTCGGCGCGGGACAGCAATTCACCCCTCCACTTT
CASSSARDSNSPLHF
>-|TRBV9|TRBJ2-3|TRBD2
TGTGCCAGCAGCGTTCCAGCGGGAATCACAGATACGCAGTATTTT
CASSVPAGITDTQYF
>-|TRBV28|TRBJ1-2|-
TGTGCCAGCAGTTTATATGGAGGACTCAACTATGGCTACACCTTC
CASSLYGGLNYGYTF
>-|TRBV14|TRBJ1-1|-
TGTGCCAGCAGCCAAGATTTCGGGACTACTGAAGCTTTCTTT
CASSQDFGTTEAFF
>-|TRBV7-9|TRBJ1-1|TRBD1
TGTGCCAGCAACACCTTGGGGACAGGGAGGACTGAAGCTTTCTTT
CASNTLGTGRTEAFF